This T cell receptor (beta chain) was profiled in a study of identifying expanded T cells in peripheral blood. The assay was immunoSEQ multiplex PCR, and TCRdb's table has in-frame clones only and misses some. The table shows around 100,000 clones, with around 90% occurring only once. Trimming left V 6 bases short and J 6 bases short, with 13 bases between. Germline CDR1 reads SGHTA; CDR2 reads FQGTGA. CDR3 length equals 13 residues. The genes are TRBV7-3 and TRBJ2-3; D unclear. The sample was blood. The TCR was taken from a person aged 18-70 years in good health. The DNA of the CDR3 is TGTGCCAGCAGTCGCTACCGCGATGATACGCAGTATTTT. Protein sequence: CASSRYRDDTQYF.